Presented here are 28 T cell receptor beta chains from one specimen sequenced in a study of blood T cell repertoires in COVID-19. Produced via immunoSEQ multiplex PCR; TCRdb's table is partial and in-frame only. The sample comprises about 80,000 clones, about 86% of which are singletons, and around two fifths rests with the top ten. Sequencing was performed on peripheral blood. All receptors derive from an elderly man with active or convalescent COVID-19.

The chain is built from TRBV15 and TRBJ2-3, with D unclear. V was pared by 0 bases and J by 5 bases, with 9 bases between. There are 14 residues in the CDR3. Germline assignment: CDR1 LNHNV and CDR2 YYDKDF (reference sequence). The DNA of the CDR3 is TGTGCCACCAGCAGAGATTTGGCCCAAGATACGCAGTATTTT. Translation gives CATSRDLAQDTQYF.

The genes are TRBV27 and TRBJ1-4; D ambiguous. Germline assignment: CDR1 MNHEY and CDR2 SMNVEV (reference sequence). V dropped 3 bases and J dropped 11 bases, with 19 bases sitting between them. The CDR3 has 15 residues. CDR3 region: CASSFMAAGSGKLFF. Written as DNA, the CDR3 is TGTGCCAGCAGTTTTATGGCAGCTGGTTCCGGGAAACTGTTTTTT.

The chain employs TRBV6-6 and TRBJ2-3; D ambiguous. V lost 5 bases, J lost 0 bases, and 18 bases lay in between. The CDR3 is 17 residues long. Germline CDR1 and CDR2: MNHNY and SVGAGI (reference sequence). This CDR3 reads CASSHRRGTDSTDTQYF. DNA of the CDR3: TGTGCCAGCAGTCATCGCCGAGGCACGGATAGCACAGATACGCAGTATTTT.

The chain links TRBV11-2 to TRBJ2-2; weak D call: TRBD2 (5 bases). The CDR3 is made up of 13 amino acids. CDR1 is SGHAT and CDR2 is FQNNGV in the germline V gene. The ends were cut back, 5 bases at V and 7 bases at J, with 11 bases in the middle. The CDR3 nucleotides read TGTGCCAGCAGCCCGCCCGGGATCGGGGAGCTGTTTTTT. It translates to CASSPPGIGELFF. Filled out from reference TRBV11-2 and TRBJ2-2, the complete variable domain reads EAGVAQSPRYKIIEKRQSVAFWCNPISGHATLYWYQQILGQGPKLLIQFQNNGVVDDSQLPKDRFSAERLKGVDSTLKIQPAKLEDSAVYLCASSPPGIGELFFGEGSRLTVL.

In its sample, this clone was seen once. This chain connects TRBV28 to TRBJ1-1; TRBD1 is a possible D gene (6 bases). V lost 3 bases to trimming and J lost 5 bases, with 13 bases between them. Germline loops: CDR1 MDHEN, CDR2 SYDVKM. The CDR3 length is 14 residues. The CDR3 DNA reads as TGTGCCAGCAGTTTGAGAAAGGGACATACTGAAGCTTTCTTT. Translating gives CASSLRKGHTEAFF. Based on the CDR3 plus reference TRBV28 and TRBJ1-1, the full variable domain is DVKVTQSSRYLVKRTGEKVFLECVQDMDHENMFWYRQDPGLGLRLIYFSYDVKMKEKGDIPEGYSVSREKKERFSLILESASTNQTSMYLCASSLRKGHTEAFFGQGTRLTVV.

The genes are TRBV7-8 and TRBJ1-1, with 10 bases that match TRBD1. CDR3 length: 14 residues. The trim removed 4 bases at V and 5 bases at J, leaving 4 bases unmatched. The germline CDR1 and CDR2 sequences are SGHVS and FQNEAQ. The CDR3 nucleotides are TGTGCCAGCAGCTACGGGACAGGGGTAACTGAAGCTTTCTTT. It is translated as CASSYGTGVTEAFF.

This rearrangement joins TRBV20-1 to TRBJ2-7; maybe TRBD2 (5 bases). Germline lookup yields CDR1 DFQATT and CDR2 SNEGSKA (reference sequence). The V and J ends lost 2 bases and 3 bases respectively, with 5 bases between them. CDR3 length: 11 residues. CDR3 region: CSARTSYEQYF. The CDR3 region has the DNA TGCAGTGCTAGAACTAGCTACGAGCAGTACTTC.

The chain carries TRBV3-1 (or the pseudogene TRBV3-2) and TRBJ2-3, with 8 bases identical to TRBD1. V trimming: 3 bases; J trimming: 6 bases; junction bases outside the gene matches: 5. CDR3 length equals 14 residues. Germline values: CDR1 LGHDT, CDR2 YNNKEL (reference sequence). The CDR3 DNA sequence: TGTGCCAGCAGCCAGGACAGGGTGGCGGATACGCAGTATTTT. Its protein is CASSQDRVADTQYF.

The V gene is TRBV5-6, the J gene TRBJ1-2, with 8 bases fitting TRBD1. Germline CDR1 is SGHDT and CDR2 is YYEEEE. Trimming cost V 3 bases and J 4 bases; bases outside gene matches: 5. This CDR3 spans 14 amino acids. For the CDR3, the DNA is TGTGCCAGCAGCTCCGGACAGGGACGCTATGGCTACACCTTC. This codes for CASSSGQGRYGYTF.

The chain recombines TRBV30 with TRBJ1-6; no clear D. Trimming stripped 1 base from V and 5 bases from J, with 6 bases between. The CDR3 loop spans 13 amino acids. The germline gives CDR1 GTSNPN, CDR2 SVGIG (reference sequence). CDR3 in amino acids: CAWSGRNNSPLHF. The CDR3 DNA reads TGTGCCTGGAGTGGCAGGAATAATTCACCCCTCCACTTT. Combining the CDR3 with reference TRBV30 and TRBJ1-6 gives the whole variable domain SQTIHQWPATLVQPVGSPLSLECTVEGTSNPNLYWYRQAAGRGLQLLFYSVGIGQISSEVPQNLSASRPQDRQFILSSKKLLLSDSGFYLCAWSGRNNSPLHFGNGTRLTVT.

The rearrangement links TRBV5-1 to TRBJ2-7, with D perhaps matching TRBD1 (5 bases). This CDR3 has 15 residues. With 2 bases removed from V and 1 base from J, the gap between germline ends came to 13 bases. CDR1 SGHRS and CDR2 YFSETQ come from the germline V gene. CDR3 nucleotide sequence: TGCGCCAGCAGCTTAGTTGACAGAGCGTCCTACGAGCAGTACTTC. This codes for CASSLVDRASYEQYF.

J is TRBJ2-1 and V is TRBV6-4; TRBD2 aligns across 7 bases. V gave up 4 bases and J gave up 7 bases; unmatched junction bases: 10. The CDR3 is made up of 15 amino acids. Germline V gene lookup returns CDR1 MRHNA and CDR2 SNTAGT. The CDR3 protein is CASSGGASGANEQFF. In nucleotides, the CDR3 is TGTGCCAGCAGTGGTGGGGCTAGCGGAGCAAATGAGCAGTTCTTC.

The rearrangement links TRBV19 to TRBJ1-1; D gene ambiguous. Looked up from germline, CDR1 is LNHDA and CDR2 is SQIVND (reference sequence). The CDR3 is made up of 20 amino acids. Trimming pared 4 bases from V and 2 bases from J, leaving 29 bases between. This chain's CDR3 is CASSTGLRRRDGRENTEAFF. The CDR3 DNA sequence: TGTGCCAGTAGTACGGGCCTCCGACGTAGGGATGGACGGGAAAACACTGAAGCTTTCTTT. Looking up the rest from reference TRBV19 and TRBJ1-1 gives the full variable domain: DGGITQSPKYLFRKEGQNVTLSCEQNLNHDAMYWYRQDPGQGLRLIYYSQIVNDFQKGDIAEGYSVSREKKESFPLTVTSAQKNPTAFYLCASSTGLRRRDGRENTEAFFGQGTRLTVV.

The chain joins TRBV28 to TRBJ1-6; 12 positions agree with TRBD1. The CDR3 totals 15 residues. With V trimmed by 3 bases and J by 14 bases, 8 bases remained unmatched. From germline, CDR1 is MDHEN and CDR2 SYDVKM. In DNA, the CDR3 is TGTGCCAGCAGTTTTACCGGGACAGGGGGCTCTACCCTCCACTTT. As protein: CASSFTGTGGSTLHF.

CDR3 in amino acids: CASSPLAGGADTQYF. In DNA, the CDR3 is TGCGCCAGCAGCCCCCTAGCGGGAGGGGCAGATACGCAGTATTTT. The rearrangement links TRBV5-1 to TRBJ2-3; 12 bases are shared with TRBD2. V gave up 4 bases and J gave up 4 bases; unmatched junction bases: 4. CDR3 length equals 15 residues. From germline, CDR1 is SGHRS and CDR2 YFSETQ.

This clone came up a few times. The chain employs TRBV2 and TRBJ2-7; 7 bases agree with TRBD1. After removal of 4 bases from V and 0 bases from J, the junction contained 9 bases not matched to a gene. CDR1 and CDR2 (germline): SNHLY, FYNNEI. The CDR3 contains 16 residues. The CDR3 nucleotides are TGTGCCAGCAGTGTTCTCGGGACAGCCAGCTCCTACGAGCAGTACTTC. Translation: CASSVLGTASSYEQYF.

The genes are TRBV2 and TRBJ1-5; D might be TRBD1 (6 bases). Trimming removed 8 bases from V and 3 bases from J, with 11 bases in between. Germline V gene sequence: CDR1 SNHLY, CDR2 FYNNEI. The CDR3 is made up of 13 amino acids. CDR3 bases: TGTGCCAGCCAAAGACAGGCCAATCAGCCCCAGCATTTT. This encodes CASQRQANQPQHF.

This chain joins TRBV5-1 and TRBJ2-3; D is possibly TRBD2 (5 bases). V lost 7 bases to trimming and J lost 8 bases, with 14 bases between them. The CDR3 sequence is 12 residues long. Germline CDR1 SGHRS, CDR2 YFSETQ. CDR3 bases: TGCGCCAGCCGGGAAATAACGAGTACGCAGTATTTT. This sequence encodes CASREITSTQYF.

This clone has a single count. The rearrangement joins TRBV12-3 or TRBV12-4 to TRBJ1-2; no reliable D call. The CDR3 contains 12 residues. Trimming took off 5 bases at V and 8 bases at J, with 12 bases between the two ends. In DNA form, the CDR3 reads TGTGCCAGCAGTCCTCGGGTCGAGGGCTACACCTTC. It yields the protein CASSPRVEGYTF.

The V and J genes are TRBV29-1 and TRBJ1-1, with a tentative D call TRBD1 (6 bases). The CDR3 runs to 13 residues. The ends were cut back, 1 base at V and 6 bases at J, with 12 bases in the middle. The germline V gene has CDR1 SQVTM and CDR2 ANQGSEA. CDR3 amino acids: CSVEGVNRAEAFF. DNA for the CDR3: TGCAGCGTTGAAGGTGTGAACAGGGCTGAAGCTTTCTTT.

The CDR3 nucleotides read TGTGCCAGCAGCCGGACAGGGGCCAACTCTGGGGCCAACGTCCTGACTTTC. As protein: CASSRTGANSGANVLTF. This rearrangement joins TRBV3-1 (or the pseudogene TRBV3-2) to TRBJ2-6; TRBD1 agrees at 9 bases. V lost 4 bases, J lost 0 bases, and 4 bases stayed unmatched. There are 17 residues in the CDR3. CDR1 is LGHDT, CDR2 YNNKEL, per germline (reference sequence).

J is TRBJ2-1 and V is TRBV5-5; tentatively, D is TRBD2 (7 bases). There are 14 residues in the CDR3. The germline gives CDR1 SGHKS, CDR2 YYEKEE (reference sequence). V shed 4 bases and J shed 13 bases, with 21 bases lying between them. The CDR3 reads CASSAEGGVPLQFF. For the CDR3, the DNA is TGTGCCAGCAGCGCGGAGGGGGGGGTCCCCCTACAGTTCTTC. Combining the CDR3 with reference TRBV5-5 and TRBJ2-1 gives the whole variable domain DAGVTQSPTHLIKTRGQQVTLRCSPISGHKSVSWYQQVLGQGPQFIFQYYEKEERGRGNFPDRFSARQFPNYSSELNVNALLLGDSALYLCASSAEGGVPLQFFGPGTRLTVL.

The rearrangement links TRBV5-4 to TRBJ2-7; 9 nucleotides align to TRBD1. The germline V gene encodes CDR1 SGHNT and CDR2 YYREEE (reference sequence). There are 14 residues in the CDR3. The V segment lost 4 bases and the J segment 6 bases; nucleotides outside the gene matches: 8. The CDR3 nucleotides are TGTGCCAGCAGCGCCCCCGGGACAGGGACCGAGCAGTACTTC. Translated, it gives CASSAPGTGTEQYF.

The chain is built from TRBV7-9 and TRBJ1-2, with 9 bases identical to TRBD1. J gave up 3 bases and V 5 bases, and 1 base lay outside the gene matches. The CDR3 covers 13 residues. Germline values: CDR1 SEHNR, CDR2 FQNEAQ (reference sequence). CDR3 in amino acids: CASSRDRDYGYTF. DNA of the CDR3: TGTGCCAGCAGCCGGGACAGGGACTATGGCTACACCTTC. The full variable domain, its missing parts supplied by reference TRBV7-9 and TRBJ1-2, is DTGVSQNPRHKITKRGQNVTFRCDPISEHNRLYWYRQTLGQGPEFLTYFQNEAQLEKSRLLSDRFSAERPKGSFSTLEIQRTEQGDSAMYLCASSRDRDYGYTFGSGTRLTVV.

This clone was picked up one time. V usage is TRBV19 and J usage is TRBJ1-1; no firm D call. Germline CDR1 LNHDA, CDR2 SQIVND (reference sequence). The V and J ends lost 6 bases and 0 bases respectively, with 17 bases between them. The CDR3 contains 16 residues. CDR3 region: CASRPSPSPMNTEAFF. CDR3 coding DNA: TGTGCCAGTAGGCCCTCGCCGAGCCCCATGAACACTGAAGCTTTCTTT.

CDR3 protein: CASSVRVGGYEQYF. For the CDR3, the DNA is TGTGCCAGCAGCGTAAGGGTGGGGGGCTACGAGCAGTACTTC. The V gene is TRBV9, the J gene TRBJ2-7, with a tentative D call TRBD2 (6 bases). The CDR3 is made up of 14 amino acids. CDR1 is SGDLS and CDR2 is YYNGEE in the germline V gene. The V and J ends lost 1 base and 3 bases respectively, with 11 bases between them.

The DNA of the CDR3 is TGTGCCAGTAGTTCGACAGGGGGTAATTCACCCCTCCACTTT. It encodes CASSSTGGNSPLHF. The rearrangement joins TRBV19 to TRBJ1-6; 9 nucleotides align to TRBD1. Germline CDR1 LNHDA, CDR2 SQIVND (reference sequence). After removal of 5 bases from V and 6 bases from J, the junction contained 2 bases not matched to a gene. This CDR3 comprises 14 residues.

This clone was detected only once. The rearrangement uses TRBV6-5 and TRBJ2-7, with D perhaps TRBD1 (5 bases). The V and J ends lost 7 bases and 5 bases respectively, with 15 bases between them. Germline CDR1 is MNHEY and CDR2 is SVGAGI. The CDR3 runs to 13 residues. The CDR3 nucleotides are TGTGCCAGCAAAAGGGGCCCAGGCGACGAGCAGTACTTC. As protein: CASKRGPGDEQYF.